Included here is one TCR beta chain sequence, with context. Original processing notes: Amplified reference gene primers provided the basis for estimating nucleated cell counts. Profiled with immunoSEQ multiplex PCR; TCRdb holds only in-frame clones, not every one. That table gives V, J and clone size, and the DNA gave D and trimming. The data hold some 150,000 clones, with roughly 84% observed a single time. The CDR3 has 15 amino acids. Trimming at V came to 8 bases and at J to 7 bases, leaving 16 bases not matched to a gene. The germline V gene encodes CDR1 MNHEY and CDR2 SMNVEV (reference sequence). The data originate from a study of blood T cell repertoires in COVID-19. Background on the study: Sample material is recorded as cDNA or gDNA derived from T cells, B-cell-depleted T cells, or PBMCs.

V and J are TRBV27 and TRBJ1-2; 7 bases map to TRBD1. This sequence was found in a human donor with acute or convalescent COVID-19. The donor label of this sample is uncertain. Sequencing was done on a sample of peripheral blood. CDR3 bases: TGTGCCAGCTCCTGGGACAGTGAAGTTTTCTTTGGCTACACCTTC. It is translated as CASSWDSEVFFGYTF.